This section outlines one TCR beta chain sequence together with its context. These data belong to a study of blood T cell repertoires in COVID-19. Clones were read by immunoSEQ multiplex PCR, and TCRdb kept only the in-frame ones, dropping some. The data show around 300,000 clones, less than 90% seen once. Recruitment covered about 26 US areas and drew participants whose ages spanned 18 to 89 years. V shed 4 bases and J 5 bases; nucleotides not matched to a gene: 11. The CDR3 spans 15 residues. Per germline, CDR1 SGHRS and CDR2 YFSETQ. Material for sequencing was PBMCs or T cells enriched from blood (not recorded which). This sequence was found in a woman aged 50 to 60 who had recovered from COVID-19. The chain joins TRBV5-1 to TRBJ2-5; 7 bases are shared with TRBD2. The CDR3, as DNA: TGCGCCAGCAGCGAGGAGGGAGGGCCTGGGGAGACCCAGTACTTC. Residues: CASSEEGGPGETQYF.